These 11 T cell receptor beta chains came from one sample sequenced in a study of regulatory T cells in long-lasting Graves disease. Arm-PCR with iRepertoire HTBI primers amplified the CDR3 regions for these TCR beta libraries. TCRdb itself ran the multiplex PCR reads through MiXCR, one entry per CDR3 protein. The data hold about 370,000 distinct CDR3 sequences, with around 16% observed a single time. The time point denotes: newly diagnosed GD, antithyroid drugs for less than 3 months. The authors made the TCR library using RNA they extracted from PBMCs. This sample comprised peripheral blood mononuclear cells (PBMCs), obtained at new diagnosis, from a patient treated with antithyroid drugs. These receptors were obtained from a female donor with Graves disease.

This clonotype was observed many times. V is TRBV19 and J is TRBJ1-5; 10 positions match TRBD1. The CDR3 totals 14 residues. V shed 7 bases, J shed 6 bases, and the junction held 6 bases outside the gene matches. CDR1 LNHDA and CDR2 SQIVND come from the germline V gene (reference sequence). The CDR3 DNA reads TGTGCCAGTATCATGACAGGGGGCATTCAGCCCCAGCATTTT. Its protein is CASIMTGGIQPQHF.

This clonotype has at least ten counts. The gene calls are TRBV6-2 or TRBV6-3 and TRBJ1-4; no clear D gene. Germline V gene data show CDR1 as MNHEY and CDR2 as SVGEGT. Trimming cost V 3 bases and J 8 bases, with 7 bases left between them. CDR3 length: 12 residues. DNA of the CDR3: TGTGCCAGCAGTTATCCCAAGGAAAAACTGTTTTTT. Protein: CASSYPKEKLFF.

As regards this clonotype: Being one base from a much bigger clone, this may be a read error. This chain links TRBV12-3 or TRBV12-4 with TRBJ2-1, with D possibly TRBD1 on 6 matching bases. The V and J ends lost 11 bases and 2 bases respectively, with 16 bases between them. The CDR3 loop spans 14 amino acids. The CDR3 protein is CAGQCLDTYNEQFF. CDR3 nucleotides: TGTGCCGGACAGTGCCTCGATACCTACAATGAGCAGTTCTTC.

In its sample, this clonotype was seen many times. The chain uses TRBV27 and TRBJ1-5; TRBD1 matches 7 bases. This CDR3 comprises 14 residues. Germline CDR1 is MNHEY and CDR2 is SMNVEV (reference sequence). The trim removed 3 bases at V and 2 bases at J, leaving 1 base unmatched. The CDR3 loop is CASSFDRGNQPQHF. In DNA form, the CDR3 reads TGTGCCAGCAGTTTCGACAGGGGCAATCAGCCCCAGCATTTT.

This clonotype was recorded many times. This sequence joins TRBV5-1 and TRBJ1-2, with TRBD1 matching 12 bases. The CDR3 sequence is 19 residues long. Germline V lookup: CDR1 SGHRS, CDR2 YFSETQ. The V and J ends lost 4 bases and 2 bases, in that order; junction bases with no gene match: 15. The CDR3 coding sequence is TGCGCCAGCAGCCAAAGTCCGGGACAGGGGGCGCGAAGGAACTATGGCTACACCTTC. Translation gives CASSQSPGQGARRNYGYTF.

This clonotype was found a few times. This sequence joins TRBV6-1 and TRBJ2-7, with D hard to call. The germline gives CDR1 MNHNS, CDR2 SASEGT. This CDR3 contains 13 residues. Between the trimmed V and J ends, which lost 3 bases and 6 bases, there was a span of 12 bases. The CDR3 DNA is TGTGCCAGCAGTGAGTCACCGGCTAGCGAGCAGTACTTC. Encoded protein: CASSESPASEQYF.

The table lists this clonotype with many counts. This chain connects TRBV18 to TRBJ2-5; 7 bases are a match to TRBD2. In germline, CDR1 is KGHSH, CDR2 LQKENI. The CDR3 spans 14 residues. Trimming removed 3 bases from V and 4 bases from J; junction bases left unmatched: 5. The CDR3 DNA follows: TGTGCCAGCTCACCTGGTTCTAGCGGAGAGACCCAGTACTTC. Its translation: CASSPGSSGETQYF.

This clonotype was seen repeatedly, ten times or more. The chain is built from TRBV12-3 or TRBV12-4 and TRBJ2-7; D is possibly TRBD1 (6 bases). The length of the CDR3 is 15 residues. The V end was cut by 7 bases, the J end by 5 bases, with 21 bases between. The CDR3 sequence: CASTPAGTTLHEQYF. The DNA for the CDR3 is TGTGCCAGCACCCCAGCCGGGACAACCCTACACGAGCAGTACTTC.

Ten or more counts support this clonotype. The rearrangement links TRBV13 to TRBJ2-3, with 13 bases aligning to TRBD2. The CDR3 consists of 18 residues. The V segment lost 5 bases and the J segment 1 base; nucleotides outside the gene matches: 9. Germline V CDR1 and CDR2: PRHDT, FYEKMQ (reference sequence). The CDR3: CASSPGLAGSGGTDTQYF. CDR3 coding DNA: TGTGCCAGCAGCCCGGGACTAGCGGGAAGCGGTGGCACAGATACGCAGTATTTT.

This clonotype was observed many times. The genes are TRBV5-1 and TRBJ2-3; possible D gene TRBD1, 6 bases. Trimming removed 1 base from V and 4 bases from J, with 10 bases in between. This CDR3 is built from 14 residues. Germline CDR1 SGHRS, CDR2 YFSETQ. The CDR3 here is CASSLTGSSDTQYF. Written as DNA, the CDR3 is TGCGCCAGCAGCTTGACAGGGTCGTCAGATACGCAGTATTTT.

This clonotype was detected many times. The gene calls are TRBV7-2 and TRBJ1-1, with a weak D call TRBD1 (5 bases). CDR3 length: 14 residues. V gave up 4 bases and J gave up 4 bases, with 13 bases separating them. Looked up from germline, CDR1 is SGHTA and CDR2 is FQGNSA. DNA of the CDR3: TGTGCCAGCAGCTCCGATGGGGCGGGCACTGAAGCTTTCTTT. It is translated as CASSSDGAGTEAFF.